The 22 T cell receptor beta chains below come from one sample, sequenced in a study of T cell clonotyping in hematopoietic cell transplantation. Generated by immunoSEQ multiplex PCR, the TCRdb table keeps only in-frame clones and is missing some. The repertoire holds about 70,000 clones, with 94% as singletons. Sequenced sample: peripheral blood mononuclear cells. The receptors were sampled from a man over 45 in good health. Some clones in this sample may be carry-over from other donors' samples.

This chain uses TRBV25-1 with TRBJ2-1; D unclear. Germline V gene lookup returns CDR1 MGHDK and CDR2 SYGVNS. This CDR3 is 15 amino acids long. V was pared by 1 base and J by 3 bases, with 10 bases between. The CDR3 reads CASSEFGSFYNEQFF. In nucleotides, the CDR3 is TGTGCCAGCAGTGAATTTGGTAGCTTCTACAATGAGCAGTTCTTC.

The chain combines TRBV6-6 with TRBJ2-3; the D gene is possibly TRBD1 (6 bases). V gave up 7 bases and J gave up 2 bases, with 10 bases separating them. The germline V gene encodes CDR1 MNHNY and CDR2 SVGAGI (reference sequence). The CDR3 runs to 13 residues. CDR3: CASTGQNTDTQYF. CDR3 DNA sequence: TGTGCCAGCACCGGACAGAACACAGATACGCAGTATTTT.

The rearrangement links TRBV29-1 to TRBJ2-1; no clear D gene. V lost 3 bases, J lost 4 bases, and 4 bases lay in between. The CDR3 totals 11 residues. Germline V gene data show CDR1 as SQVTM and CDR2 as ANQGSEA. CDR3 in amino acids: CSVEIYNEQFF. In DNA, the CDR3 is TGCAGCGTTGAGATATACAATGAGCAGTTCTTC.

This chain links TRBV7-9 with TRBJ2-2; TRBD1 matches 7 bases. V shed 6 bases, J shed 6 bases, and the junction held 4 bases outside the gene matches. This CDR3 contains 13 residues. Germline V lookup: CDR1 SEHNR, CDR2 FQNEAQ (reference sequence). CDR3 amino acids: CASRPQGAGELFF. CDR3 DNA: TGTGCCAGCAGACCCCAGGGGGCCGGGGAGCTGTTTTTT.

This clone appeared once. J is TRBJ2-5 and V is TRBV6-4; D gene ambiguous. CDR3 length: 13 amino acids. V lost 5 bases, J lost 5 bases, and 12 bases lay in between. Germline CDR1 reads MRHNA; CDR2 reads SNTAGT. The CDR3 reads CASSRIPGETQYF. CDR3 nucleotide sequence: TGTGCCAGCAGTAGAATCCCTGGGGAGACCCAGTACTTC.

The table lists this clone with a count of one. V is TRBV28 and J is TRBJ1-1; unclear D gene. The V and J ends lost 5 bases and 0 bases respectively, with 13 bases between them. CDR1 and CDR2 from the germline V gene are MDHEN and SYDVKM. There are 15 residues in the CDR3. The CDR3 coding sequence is TGTGCCAGCAGTCCCCCCCCCAGGCTGAACACTGAAGCTTTCTTT. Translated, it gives CASSPPPRLNTEAFF.

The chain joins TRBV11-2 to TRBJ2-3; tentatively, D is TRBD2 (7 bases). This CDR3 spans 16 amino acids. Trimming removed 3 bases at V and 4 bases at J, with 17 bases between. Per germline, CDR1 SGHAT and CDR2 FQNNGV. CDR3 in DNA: TGTGCCAGCAGCTTCAAAGGGGGGGGGCTGGCAGATACGCAGTATTTT. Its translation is CASSFKGGGLADTQYF.

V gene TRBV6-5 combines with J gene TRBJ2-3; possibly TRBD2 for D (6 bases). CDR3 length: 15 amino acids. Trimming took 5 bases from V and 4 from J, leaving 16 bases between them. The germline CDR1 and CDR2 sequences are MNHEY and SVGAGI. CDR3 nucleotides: TGTGCCAGCAGTCTAAGGGGCGGGGCCTCAGATACGCAGTATTTT. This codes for CASSLRGGASDTQYF.

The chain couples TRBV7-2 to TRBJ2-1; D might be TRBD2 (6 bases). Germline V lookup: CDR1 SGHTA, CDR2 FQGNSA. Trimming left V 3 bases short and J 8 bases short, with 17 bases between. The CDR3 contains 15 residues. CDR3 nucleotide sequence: TGTGCCAGCAGCTTGCGGGACGGAGCTAGGGATGAGCAGTTCTTC. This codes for CASSLRDGARDEQFF.

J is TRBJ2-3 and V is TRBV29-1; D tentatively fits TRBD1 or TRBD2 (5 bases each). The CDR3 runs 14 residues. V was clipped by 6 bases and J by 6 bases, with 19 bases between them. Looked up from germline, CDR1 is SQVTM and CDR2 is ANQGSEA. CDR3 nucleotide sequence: TGCAGCGTCACCGGGACGGCTTTACCCGATACGCAGTATTTT. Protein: CSVTGTALPDTQYF.

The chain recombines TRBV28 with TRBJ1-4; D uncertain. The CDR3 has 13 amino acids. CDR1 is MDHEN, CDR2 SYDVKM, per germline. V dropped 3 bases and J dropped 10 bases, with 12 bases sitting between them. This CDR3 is CASSFPWRSKLFF. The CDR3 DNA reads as TGTGCCAGCAGTTTCCCCTGGCGTTCAAAACTGTTTTTT. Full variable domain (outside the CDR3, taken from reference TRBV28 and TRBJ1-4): DVKVTQSSRYLVKRTGEKVFLECVQDMDHENMFWYRQDPGLGLRLIYFSYDVKMKEKGDIPEGYSVSREKKERFSLILESASTNQTSMYLCASSFPWRSKLFFGSGTQLSVL.

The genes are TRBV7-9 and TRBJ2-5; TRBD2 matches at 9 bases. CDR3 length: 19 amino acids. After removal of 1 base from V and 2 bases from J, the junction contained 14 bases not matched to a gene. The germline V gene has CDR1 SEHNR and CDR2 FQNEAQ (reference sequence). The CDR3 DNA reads TGTGCCAGCAGCTTAGGTAGCGGGAGCGTTTTGGGCTCTCAAGAGACCCAGTACTTC. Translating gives CASSLGSGSVLGSQETQYF.

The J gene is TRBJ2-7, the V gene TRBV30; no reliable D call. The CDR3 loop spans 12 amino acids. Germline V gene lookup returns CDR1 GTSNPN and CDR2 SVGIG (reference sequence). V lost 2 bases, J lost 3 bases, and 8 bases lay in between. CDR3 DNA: TGTGCCTGGAGTAGGGCCCACTACGAGCAGTACTTC. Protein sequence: CAWSRAHYEQYF.

CDR3 amino acids: CSGQVGDTQYF. CDR3 DNA sequence: TGCAGTGGACAAGTAGGGGATACGCAGTATTTT. The chain has TRBV20-1 and TRBJ2-3; no clear D. The V end was cut by 7 bases, the J end by 6 bases, with 11 bases between. The CDR3 runs 11 residues. Germline V gene sequence: CDR1 DFQATT, CDR2 SNEGSKA (reference sequence).

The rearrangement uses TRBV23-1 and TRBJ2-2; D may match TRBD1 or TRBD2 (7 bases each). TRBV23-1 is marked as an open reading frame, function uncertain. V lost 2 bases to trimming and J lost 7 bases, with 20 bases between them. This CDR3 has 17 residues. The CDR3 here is CASSQLAREGAVGELFF. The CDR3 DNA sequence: TGCGCCAGCAGTCAACTCGCCAGGGAGGGGGCCGTCGGGGAGCTGTTTTTT.

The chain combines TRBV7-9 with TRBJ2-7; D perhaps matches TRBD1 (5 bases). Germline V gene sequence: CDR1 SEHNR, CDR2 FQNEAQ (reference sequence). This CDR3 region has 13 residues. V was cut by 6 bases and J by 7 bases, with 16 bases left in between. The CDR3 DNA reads TGTGCCAGCAGTAGGGGTCCGGTTAAAGAGCAGTACTTC. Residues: CASSRGPVKEQYF.

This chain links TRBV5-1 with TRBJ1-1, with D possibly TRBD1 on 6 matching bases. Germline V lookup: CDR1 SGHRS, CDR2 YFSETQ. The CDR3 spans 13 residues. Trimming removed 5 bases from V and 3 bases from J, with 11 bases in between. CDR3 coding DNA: TGCGCCAGCAGTTTACAGGGTTACACTGAAGCTTTCTTT. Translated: CASSLQGYTEAFF.

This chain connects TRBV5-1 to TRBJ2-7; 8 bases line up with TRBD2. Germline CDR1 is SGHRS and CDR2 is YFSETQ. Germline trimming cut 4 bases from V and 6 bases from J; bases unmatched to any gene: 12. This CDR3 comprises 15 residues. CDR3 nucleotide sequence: TGCGCCAGCAGCCCCACCGGGACTAGGTTCGGCGAGCAGTACTTC. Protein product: CASSPTGTRFGEQYF.

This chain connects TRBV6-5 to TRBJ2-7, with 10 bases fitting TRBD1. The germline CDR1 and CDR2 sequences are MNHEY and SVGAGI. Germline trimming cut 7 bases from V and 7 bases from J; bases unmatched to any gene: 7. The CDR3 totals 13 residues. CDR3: CASTRDRGAEQYF. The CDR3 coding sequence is TGTGCCAGCACCAGGGACAGGGGAGCGGAGCAGTACTTC.

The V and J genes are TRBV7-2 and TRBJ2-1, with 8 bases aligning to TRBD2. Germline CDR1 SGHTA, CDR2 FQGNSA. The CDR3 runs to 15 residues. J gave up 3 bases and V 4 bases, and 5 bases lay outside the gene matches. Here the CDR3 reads CASSSTSGGYNEQFF. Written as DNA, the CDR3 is TGTGCCAGCAGCTCTACTAGCGGAGGCTACAATGAGCAGTTCTTC.

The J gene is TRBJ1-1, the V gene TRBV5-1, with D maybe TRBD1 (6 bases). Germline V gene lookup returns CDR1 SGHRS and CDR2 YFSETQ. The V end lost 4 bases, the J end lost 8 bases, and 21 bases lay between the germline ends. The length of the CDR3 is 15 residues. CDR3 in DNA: TGCGCCAGCAGCATAAGTACCGGGACACAAAACGAAGCTTTCTTT. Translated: CASSISTGTQNEAFF.

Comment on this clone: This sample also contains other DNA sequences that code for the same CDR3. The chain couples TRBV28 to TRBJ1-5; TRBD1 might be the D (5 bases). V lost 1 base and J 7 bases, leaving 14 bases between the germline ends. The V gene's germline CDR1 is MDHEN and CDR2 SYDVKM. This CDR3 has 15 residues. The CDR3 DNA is TGTGCCAGCAGTTTATCCCTGGCAGGGAACCAGCCCCAGCATTTT. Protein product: CASSLSLAGNQPQHF. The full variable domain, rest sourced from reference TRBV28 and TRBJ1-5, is DVKVTQSSRYLVKRTGEKVFLECVQDMDHENMFWYRQDPGLGLRLIYFSYDVKMKEKGDIPEGYSVSREKKERFSLILESASTNQTSMYLCASSLSLAGNQPQHFGDGTRLSIL.